Listed below are T cell receptor beta chains from one sample, sequenced in a study of blood T cell repertoires in COVID-19. Clones were sequenced by immunoSEQ multiplex PCR, and TCRdb holds only the in-frame ones, with some missing. The repertoire holds about 6,100 clones, with around 80% as singletons. Sequencing was done on a sample of peripheral blood. The receptor source for this set is a human donor with active COVID-19. The donor label of this sample is uncertain. The CDR3 runs from the conserved cysteine through the conserved F or W. The D gene is left open where the match is weak. Clone size is given for some rows only: seen once, a few or many times, or a class if the clone is expanded.

size	length	J	D	V	DNA	CDR3
-	15	TRBJ1-2	TRBD1	TRBV19	TGTGCCAGTAGTGCCGGACAGGCTGATAACTATGGCTACACCTTC	CASSAGQADNYGYTF
-	15	TRBJ2-5	-	TRBV30	TGTGCCTGGAGCGGGGGACCCCCCGCCGTAGAGACCCAGTACTTC	CAWSGGPPAVETQYF
-	17	TRBJ2-3	TRBD2	TRBV6-4	TGTGCCAGCAGTGACTCGACTAGCGGGGGGGGCACAGATACGCAGTATTTT	CASSDSTSGGGTDTQYF
once	13	TRBJ1-1	-	TRBV5-1	TGCGCCAGCAGCTTGGGAGGGCACACTGAAGCTTTCTTT	CASSLGGHTEAFF
-	16	TRBJ1-5	TRBD1	TRBV7-2	TGTGCCAGCAGCCCGACCGGGACAGGGGGCGATCAGCCCCAGCATTTT	CASSPTGTGGDQPQHF
-	14	TRBJ2-4	-	TRBV19	TGTGCCAGTAGTCTCCGGCAGGGCGTGAACATTCAGTACTTC	CASSLRQGVNIQYF
-	14	TRBJ1-1	-	TRBV9	TGTGCCAGCAGCGCCGGGGAACCGAACACTGAAGCTTTCTTT	CASSAGEPNTEAFF
-	22	TRBJ2-1	TRBD2	TRBV4-3	TGCGCCAGCAGCCAAGATGACCGTTATCGTCCCCTAGCGGGAGAAATTTACAATGAGCAGTTCTTC	CASSQDDRYRPLAGEIYNEQFF
-	15	TRBJ2-3	TRBD1	TRBV24-1	TGTGCCGCAGCAGGGGGCAGGGGTTTGGGAGATACGCAGTATTTT	CAAAGGRGLGDTQYF
-	14	TRBJ2-7	-	TRBV5-1	TGCGCCAGCAGCTATACAGGAATCCCCTACGAGCAGTACTTC	CASSYTGIPYEQYF
-	15	TRBJ1-1	-	TRBV7-2	TGTGCCAGCAGCTTAGCGCAGGGGTCCAACACTGAAGCTTTCTTT	CASSLAQGSNTEAFF
once	16	TRBJ2-3	TRBD2	TRBV6-2/TRBV6-3	TGTGCCAGCAGTTACTTGGGACTAGCGAGCACAGATACGCAGTATTTT	CASSYLGLASTDTQYF
few	13	TRBJ1-2	-	TRBV10-3	TGTGCCATCACCGATGGGGACATTTATGGCTACACCTTC	CAITDGDIYGYTF
-	14	TRBJ2-1	TRBD2	TRBV6-4	TGTGCCAGCAGTGACTCGAGCGGGGGGGATGAGCAGTTCTTC	CASSDSSGGDEQFF
-	14	TRBJ2-7	TRBD1	TRBV9	TGTGCCAGCAGCGGGGGACAGGGGACCTACGAGCAGTACTTC	CASSGGQGTYEQYF
-	16	TRBJ2-7	TRBD1	TRBV9	TGTGCCAGCAGCGGGGGGACAGACCTGATGGGCTACGAGCAGTACTTC	CASSGGTDLMGYEQYF
-	15	TRBJ1-2	-	TRBV7-9	TGTGCCAGCAGCGACCGTGCGGGGTACGGCTATGGCTACACCTTC	CASSDRAGYGYGYTF
-	16	TRBJ2-5	TRBD1	TRBV19	TGTGCCAGTAGTATAGATCACGGGACAGGTCGAGAGACCCAGTACTTC	CASSIDHGTGRETQYF
-	16	TRBJ1-3	TRBD1	TRBV14	TGTGCCAGCAGCCAAGTTCTTACAGGGGGCCGGAACACCATATATTTT	CASSQVLTGGRNTIYF
few	15	TRBJ1-2	-	TRBV9	TGTGCCAGCAGCGAATCGCAGGGGTCCCTCTATGGCTACACCTTC	CASSESQGSLYGYTF
once	12	TRBJ2-7	-	TRBV2	TGTGCCAGCAGTGAGCAGAAAAACGAGCAGTACTTC	CASSEQKNEQYF
-	15	TRBJ1-3	TRBD1	TRBV28	TGTGCCAGCAGGGCAGGGGGAGTAGGTGGAAACACCATATATTTT	CASRAGGVGGNTIYF
once	12	TRBJ1-6	-	TRBV30	TGTGGGAGGATGTCCGATAATTCACCCCTCCACTTT	CGRMSDNSPLHF
-	13	TRBJ1-2	-	TRBV10-3	TGTGCCATCAGCGACGGAGGGCCCTATGGCTACACCTTC	CAISDGGPYGYTF
-	14	TRBJ1-6	TRBD1	TRBV6-5	TGTGCCAGCAGTCGGGGACAGGGGAGTTCACCCCTCCACTTT	CASSRGQGSSPLHF
-	15	TRBJ2-2	-	TRBV24-1	TGTGCCACCAGCACCGCGTCAGGGGACACCGGGGAGCTGTTTTTT	CATSTASGDTGELFF
-	18	TRBJ2-1	TRBD2	TRBV4-3	TGCGCCAGCAGCCAAGATCTGGCTAGCGGTACCCTCTACAATGAGCAGTTCTTC	CASSQDLASGTLYNEQFF
-	14	TRBJ2-1	-	TRBV11-3	TGTGCCAGCAGCCATCGACTAGTTCCAAATGAGCAGTTCTTC	CASSHRLVPNEQFF
-	15	TRBJ2-1	TRBD2	TRBV18	TGTGCCAGCTCACCAAGAGCGGGAGCCTACAATGAGCAGTTCTTC	CASSPRAGAYNEQFF
few	14	TRBJ2-2	-	TRBV24-1	TGTGCCACCAGTGATTCCAGGGACACCGGGGAGCTGTTTTTT	CATSDSRDTGELFF
once	17	TRBJ2-3	-	TRBV7-8	TGTGCCAGCAGCTTAAAGTCGGCTAGCCCCGTTGCAGATACGCAGTATTTT	CASSLKSASPVADTQYF
-	14	TRBJ2-4	TRBD2	TRBV19	TGTGCCAGTAGTACCCGGGGGGGTTCGGACATTCAGTACTTC	CASSTRGGSDIQYF
-	17	TRBJ2-3	TRBD1	TRBV19	TGTGCCAGTAGCCTAGGACGGGGACAGGGTAGGACAGATACGCAGTATTTT	CASSLGRGQGRTDTQYF
once	12	TRBJ2-7	-	TRBV7-9	TGTGCCAGCAGCCACAGAACAGGGGAGCAGTACTTC	CASSHRTGEQYF
-	14	TRBJ1-2	-	TRBV27	TGTGCCAGCAGTTTATCGAGCGGGCTCGGTGGCTACACCTTC	CASSLSSGLGGYTF
-	12	TRBJ2-7	-	TRBV12-3/TRBV12-4	TGTGCCTGCGCTGGGCCCTCCTACGAGCAGTACTTC	CACAGPSYEQYF
-	14	TRBJ2-3	TRBD1	TRBV5-4	TGTGCCAGCAGCTCGGACAGGAGCACAGATACGCAGTATTTT	CASSSDRSTDTQYF